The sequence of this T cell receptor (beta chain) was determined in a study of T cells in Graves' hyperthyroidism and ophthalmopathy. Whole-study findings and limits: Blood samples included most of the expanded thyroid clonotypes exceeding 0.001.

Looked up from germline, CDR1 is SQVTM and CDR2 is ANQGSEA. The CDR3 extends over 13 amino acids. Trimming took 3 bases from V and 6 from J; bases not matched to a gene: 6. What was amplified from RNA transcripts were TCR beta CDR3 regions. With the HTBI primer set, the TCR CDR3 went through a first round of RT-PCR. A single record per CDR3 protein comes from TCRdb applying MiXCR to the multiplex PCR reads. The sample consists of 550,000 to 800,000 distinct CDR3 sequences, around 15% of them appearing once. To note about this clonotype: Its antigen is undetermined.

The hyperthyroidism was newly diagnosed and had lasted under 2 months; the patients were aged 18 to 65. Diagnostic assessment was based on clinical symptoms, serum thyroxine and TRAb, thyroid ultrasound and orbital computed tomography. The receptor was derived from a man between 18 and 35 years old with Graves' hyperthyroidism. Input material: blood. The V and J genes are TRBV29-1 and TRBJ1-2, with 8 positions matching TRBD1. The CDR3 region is CSVEAQGANGYTF. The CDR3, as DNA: TGCAGCGTTGAGGCTCAGGGGGCGAATGGCTACACCTTC.